Only one count was recorded for the clone carrying this T cell receptor (beta chain). Those who participated ranged in age from roughly 18 to 89 years and resided in around 22 US areas. Assignments of participants to cohorts depended upon their own reported clinical history. V was clipped by 6 bases and J by 7 bases, with 9 bases between them. From germline, CDR1 is MDHEN and CDR2 SYDVKM. The CDR3 has 12 amino acids. The sample belongs to a study of blood T cell repertoires in COVID-19. As for the study in general: Some COVID-19 samples were acute and others convalescent; all came from the United States, Italy and Spain.

The table came from immunoSEQ multiplex PCR; TCRdb's copy has only in-frame clones and leaves some out. The sample has roughly 250,000 clones, 87% seen once. The TCR was taken from a woman in her 30s with acute COVID-19. The chain uses TRBV28 and TRBJ1-4; no definite D call. The sample comprised PBMCs or T cells enriched from blood (not recorded which). As DNA, the CDR3 is TGTGCCAGCAGCCAGACATCTGAAAAACTGTTTTTT. This codes for CASSQTSEKLFF.